This T cell receptor beta chain was captured by sequencing in a study of Graves' ophthalmopathy and Graves' hyperthyroidism. Study details: Before any treatment, peripheral blood was taken at the initial diagnosis. Study-wide points: Cross-validated, the 13-signature model showed 87.88%/81.08% sensitivity/specificity, and 80%/75% in the test set. Its predictions of ophthalmopathy progression gave the model 60% to 71% sensitivity and about 72% specificity.

The authors amplified TCR beta CDR3 regions from RNA transcripts. Amplification began with first-round RT-PCR using HTBI primers, then second-round multiplex PCR was performed. TCRdb recomputed calls from the multiplex PCR reads with MiXCR, one row per CDR3 protein. The data contain hundreds of thousands of distinct CDR3 sequences, roughly 39% of them seen just once; the ten biggest clones take up about 3.3%. Excluded were patients with other autoimmune diseases, uncontrolled infections, pregnancy or lactation. The V gene's germline CDR1 is MNHNY and CDR2 SVGAGI (reference sequence). The V gene end was trimmed by 4 bases and the J gene end by 3 bases; junction bases not matched to a gene: 6. The CDR3 spans 15 residues. To note about this clonotype: No antigen is known for it.

The clonotype was recovered from an adult man with Graves' ophthalmopathy. The gene calls are TRBV6-6 and TRBJ1-5; 7 positions match TRBD1. What was sequenced was peripheral blood. CDR3: CASSSTGQNNQPQHF. As DNA, the CDR3 is TGTGCCAGCAGTTCTACGGGACAGAACAATCAGCCCCAGCATTTT.